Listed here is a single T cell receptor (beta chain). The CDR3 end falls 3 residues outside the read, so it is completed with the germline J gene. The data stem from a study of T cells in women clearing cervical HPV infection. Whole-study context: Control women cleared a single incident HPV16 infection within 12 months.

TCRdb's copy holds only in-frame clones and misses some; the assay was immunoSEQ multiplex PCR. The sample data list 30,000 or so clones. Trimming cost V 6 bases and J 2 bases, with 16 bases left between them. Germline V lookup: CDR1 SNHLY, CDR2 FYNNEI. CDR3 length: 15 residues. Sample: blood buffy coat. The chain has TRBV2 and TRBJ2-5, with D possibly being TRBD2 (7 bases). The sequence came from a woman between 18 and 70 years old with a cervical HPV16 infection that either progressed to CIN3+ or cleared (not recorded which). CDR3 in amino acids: CASRREGHSQETQYF. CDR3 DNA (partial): TGTGCCAGCAGGAGGGAGGGACACTCTCAAGAGACC.